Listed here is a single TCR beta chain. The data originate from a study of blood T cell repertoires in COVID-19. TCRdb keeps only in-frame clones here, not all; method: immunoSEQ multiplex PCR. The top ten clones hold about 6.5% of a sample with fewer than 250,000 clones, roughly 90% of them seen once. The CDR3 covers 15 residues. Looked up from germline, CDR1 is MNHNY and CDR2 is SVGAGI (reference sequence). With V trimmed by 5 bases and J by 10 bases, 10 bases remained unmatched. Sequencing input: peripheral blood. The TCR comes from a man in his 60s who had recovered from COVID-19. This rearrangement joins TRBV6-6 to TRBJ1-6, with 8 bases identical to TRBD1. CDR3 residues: CASSGPGGTGSPLHF. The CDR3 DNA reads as TGTGCCAGCAGTGGGCCCGGAGGGACAGGATCACCCCTCCACTTT.